Presented here are 23 T cell receptor beta chains from one specimen sequenced in a study of CD8 T cells in ankylosing spondylitis. Study-wide findings and caveats: A TCR beta motif of 7 or 8 highly homologous variants appeared characteristic of ankylosing spondylitis blood.

MiXCR, run by TCRdb on the 5' RACE reads, gives a single entry per CDR3 protein. The profile shows 220,000 or so distinct CDR3 sequences, around 19% of them singletons. Which antigens these TCRs recognize remains unknown. Source material: blood, either unsorted or a sorted T cell fraction (not recorded which). These receptors all stem from a male donor with ankylosing spondylitis.

The table lists this clonotype with many counts. V usage is TRBV4-1 and J usage is TRBJ1-1; D is perhaps TRBD1 (5 bases). This CDR3 region has 16 residues. Germline lookup yields CDR1 MGHRA and CDR2 YSYEKL. The germline V and J ends were trimmed by 4 bases and 0 bases, with 15 bases remaining between them. CDR3 protein: CASSPTGAVMNTEAFF. The CDR3 DNA is TGCGCCAGCAGCCCAACCGGGGCGGTCATGAACACTGAAGCTTTCTTT.

This clonotype occurred a few times. The chain is built from TRBV7-6 and TRBJ2-3; the match to TRBD2 covers 12 bases. With V trimmed by 7 bases and J by 1 base, 9 bases remained unmatched. This CDR3 region has 17 residues. Germline V gene data show CDR1 as SGHVS and CDR2 as FNYEAQ. CDR3 residues: CASTWTSGIHGTDTQYF. CDR3 nucleotides: TGTGCCAGCACCTGGACTAGCGGGATTCATGGCACAGATACGCAGTATTTT.

The CDR3 sequence is CASSPETDVLPWSEQYF. In DNA form, the CDR3 reads TGTGCCAGCAGCCCAGAGACCGACGTTCTCCCATGGAGCGAGCAGTACTTC. The chain links TRBV27 to TRBJ2-7; D ambiguous. Germline loops: CDR1 MNHEY, CDR2 SMNVEV (reference sequence). This CDR3 comprises 17 residues. V was shortened by 6 bases and J by 6 bases, with 27 bases between the two germline ends.

The chain carries TRBV14 and TRBJ2-7; possibly TRBD1 for D (6 bases). CDR1 is SGHDN, CDR2 FVKESK, per germline. The CDR3 contains 14 residues. The ends were cut back, 1 base at V and 6 bases at J, with 13 bases in the middle. The CDR3: CASSQGGWGPEQYF. CDR3 DNA sequence: TGTGCCAGCAGCCAAGGAGGATGGGGGCCCGAGCAGTACTTC.

A few counts support this clonotype. This chain connects TRBV19 to TRBJ1-1; D gene ambiguous. From germline, CDR1 is LNHDA and CDR2 SQIVND (reference sequence). The V end was cut by 3 bases, the J end by 1 base, with 3 bases between. The CDR3 loop spans 12 amino acids. CDR3 nucleotide sequence: TGTGCCAGTAGTATTGGGAACACTGAAGCTTTCTTT. Translated, it gives CASSIGNTEAFF.

This clonotype was recorded many times. V is TRBV12-3 or TRBV12-4 and J is TRBJ1-3; TRBD1 matches at 10 bases. This CDR3 comprises 16 residues. With V trimmed by 1 base and J by 3 bases, 3 bases remained unmatched. CDR3 region: CASSLGDRGLGNTIYF. CDR3 bases: TGTGCCAGCAGTTTAGGCGACAGGGGGCTTGGAAACACCATATATTTT.

The chain uses TRBV6-1 and TRBJ2-7; the D is unclear. V shed 2 bases and J shed 4 bases, with 6 bases lying between them. Germline CDR1 reads MNHNS; CDR2 reads SASEGT. This CDR3 is 12 amino acids long. In DNA form, the CDR3 reads TGTGCCAGCAGTGAACCAGATTACGAGCAGTACTTC. It specifies CASSEPDYEQYF.

This clonotype has a handful of counts. V gene TRBV12-3 or TRBV12-4 combines with J gene TRBJ1-2; 8 positions agree with TRBD1. This CDR3 has 16 amino acids. Trimming cost V 7 bases and J 1 base; bases outside gene matches: 11. The CDR3 DNA reads as TGTGCCAGCACCCCCCCCATGGGACAGGATAACTATGGCTACACCTTC. This codes for CASTPPMGQDNYGYTF.

V and J are TRBV4-2 and TRBJ1-3, with D hard to call. CDR1 LGHNA and CDR2 YNFKEQ come from the germline V gene. Deletions cut 4 bases from V and 4 bases from J, with 8 bases between. CDR3 size: 13 residues. CDR3 DNA sequence: TGTGCCAGCAGCCCAAGCCCCGGAAACACCATATATTTT. Translating it yields CASSPSPGNTIYF.

V and J are TRBV6-5 and TRBJ2-2; TRBD2 matches 7 bases. Looked up from germline, CDR1 is MNHEY and CDR2 is SVGAGI. J gave up 1 base and V 1 base, and 3 bases lay outside the gene matches. The CDR3 has 16 residues. The CDR3: CASSYFPSGNTGELFF. CDR3 sequence (DNA): TGTGCCAGCAGTTACTTTCCTAGCGGGAACACCGGGGAGCTGTTTTTT.

This clonotype was detected only a few times. The chain links TRBV29-1 to TRBJ2-7; TRBD1 agrees at 7 bases. V lost 6 bases, J lost 4 bases, and 9 bases stayed unmatched. The CDR3 spans 13 residues. CDR1 is SQVTM and CDR2 is ANQGSEA in the germline V gene. The CDR3 reads CSVSGQVGYEQYF. The CDR3 DNA reads as TGCAGCGTCTCAGGACAGGTTGGTTACGAGCAGTACTTC.

The chain links TRBV4-1 to TRBJ1-1; D is perhaps TRBD1 (5 bases). Trimming left V 1 base short and J 2 bases short, with 11 bases between. Germline values: CDR1 MGHRA, CDR2 YSYEKL. The CDR3 extends over 15 amino acids. CDR3 nucleotides: TGCGCCAGCAGCCAAGTCACAGGAATAAACACTGAAGCTTTCTTT. This codes for CASSQVTGINTEAFF.

Many counts were recorded for this clonotype. The chain has TRBV12-3 or TRBV12-4 and TRBJ2-5, with D perhaps matching TRBD2 (5 bases). V dropped 3 bases and J dropped 2 bases, with 10 bases sitting between them. The CDR3 is 14 amino acids. In DNA form, the CDR3 reads TGTGCCAGCAGTTTGGTCGGGGTACAAGAGACCCAGTACTTC. Its translation: CASSLVGVQETQYF.

V and J are TRBV7-9 and TRBJ2-7; D might be TRBD2 (6 bases). Trimming left V 2 bases short and J 4 bases short, with 9 bases between. CDR1 SEHNR and CDR2 FQNEAQ come from the germline V gene (reference sequence). The CDR3 runs to 13 residues. The CDR3, as DNA: TGTGCCAGCAGCTTACCGGGGGTTTACGAGCAGTACTTC. Protein product: CASSLPGVYEQYF.

There are a few counts of this clonotype. This chain joins TRBV29-1 and TRBJ2-1; the match to TRBD2 covers 9 bases. The germline gives CDR1 SQVTM, CDR2 ANQGSEA. The V gene end was trimmed by 0 bases and the J gene end by 7 bases; junction bases not matched to a gene: 7. This CDR3 has 15 amino acids. The CDR3 DNA follows: TGCAGCGTTGAAGAAAGTAGCGGGGGAAGTAATGAGCAGTTCTTC. Translating it yields CSVEESSGGSNEQFF.

This rearrangement joins TRBV20-1 to TRBJ2-1; 7 nucleotides match TRBD1. CDR1 and CDR2 (germline): DFQATT, SNEGSKA (reference sequence). The CDR3 runs 14 residues. V shed 3 bases, J shed 3 bases, and the junction held 5 bases outside the gene matches. DNA for the CDR3: TGCAGTGCTAGGTCCGGGACAGACTACAATGAGCAGTTCTTC. Residues: CSARSGTDYNEQFF.

This clonotype was counted only a few times. Germline and junction disagree at one end, which may indicate a read error. DNA for the CDR3: TGTGCTAGCAGCGACCGGTTTGCGGGGGGACAAGAGACCCAGTACTTC. Protein: CASSDRFAGGQETQYF. The chain couples TRBV7-7 to TRBJ2-5; TRBD2 matches 8 bases. CDR3 length equals 16 residues. Germline CDR1 reads SSHAT; CDR2 reads FNYEAQ (reference sequence).

This chain uses TRBV4-2 with TRBJ2-2; D might be TRBD2 (6 bases). Germline V gene lookup returns CDR1 LGHNA and CDR2 YNFKEQ. This CDR3 has 17 residues. Trimming cost V 1 base and J 3 bases, with 15 bases left between them. The CDR3 nucleotides read TGTGCCAGCAGCCAAGCGGCTCTAACGGGGGACACCGGGGAGCTGTTTTTT. It codes for CASSQAALTGDTGELFF.

This clonotype was seen more than once but under ten times. This sequence joins TRBV12-3 or TRBV12-4 and TRBJ1-1; TRBD1 is a possible D gene (5 bases). The CDR3 contains 14 residues. V was shortened by 4 bases and J by 5 bases, with 14 bases between the two germline ends. DNA for the CDR3: TGTGCCAGCAGTTCAAAGCGGGGGTGGACTGAAGCTTTCTTT. Protein sequence: CASSSKRGWTEAFF.

V is TRBV3-1 and J is TRBJ2-1; 8 bases fit TRBD2. The CDR3 loop spans 15 amino acids. CDR1 LGHDT and CDR2 YNNKEL come from the germline V gene (reference sequence). V lost 3 bases and J lost 9; bases outside the gene matches: 10. CDR3 nucleotides: TGTGCCAGCAGCCAGCTACGGGAGGGCCGAGGTGAGCAGTTCTTC. Residues: CASSQLREGRGEQFF.

In this sample, this clonotype turned up a few times. CDR3 in amino acids: CASSADGYTF. Written as DNA, the CDR3 is TGTGCCAGCAGTGCGGATGGCTACACCTTC. V gene TRBV25-1 combines with J gene TRBJ1-2; D is uncertain. Germline V lookup: CDR1 MGHDK, CDR2 SYGVNS. Trimming left V 4 bases short and J 6 bases short, with 3 bases between. CDR3 size: 10 residues.

This clonotype came up a few times. The chain employs TRBV10-3 and TRBJ1-2; 7 bases match TRBD1. J was trimmed by 3 bases and V by 3 bases; bases with no gene match: 4. The CDR3 length is 14 residues. Germline loops: CDR1 ENHRY, CDR2 SYGVKD. The CDR3 region has the DNA TGTGCCATCAGTGATCGGGACAGAGACTATGGCTACACCTTC. Its translation is CAISDRDRDYGYTF.

The CDR3 reads CASSSSSLDTQYF. The CDR3 region has the DNA TGTGCCAGCAGTTCCTCCTCCTTGGATACGCAGTATTTT. The chain couples TRBV27 to TRBJ2-3; D remains unclear. The CDR3 length is 13 residues. The germline V gene encodes CDR1 MNHEY and CDR2 SMNVEV (reference sequence). With 4 bases removed from V and 6 bases from J, the gap between germline ends came to 11 bases.